The 2 T cell receptor beta chains below were found in one sample sequenced in a study of shared clonotypes between healthy human individuals. TCRdb's table, derived via immunoSEQ multiplex PCR, lists solely in-frame clones and lacks some. The sample holds roughly 1 million clones, around 76% seen once. The sample taken for sequencing was memory CD4+ T cells sorted from blood. Documented subset: CD45RA-negative fraction. These receptors all stem from a man younger than 35 in good health.

V is TRBV7-9 and J is TRBJ2-5; 7 positions match TRBD2. V was clipped by 2 bases and J by 5 bases; unmatched bases: 14. This CDR3 comprises 17 residues. Looked up from germline, CDR1 is SEHNR and CDR2 is FQNEAQ (reference sequence). The chain's CDR3 is CASSLLRGGRARETQYF. The DNA of the CDR3 is TGTGCCAGCAGCTTACTCCGGGGAGGGAGGGCCCGGGAGACCCAGTACTTC.

The chain links TRBV4-1 to TRBJ1-1; 11 bases are shared with TRBD1. Germline CDR1 is MGHRA and CDR2 is YSYEKL. The ends lost 3 bases at V and 1 base at J; junction bases unmatched: 7. The CDR3 length is 17 residues. The CDR3 DNA reads as TGCGCCAGCAGCCAGCGGACAGGGGGCTGGGGGAACACTGAAGCTTTCTTT. It specifies CASSQRTGGWGNTEAFF.